Described below is a single T cell receptor (beta chain) sequence and its context. The PCR contained 60 Vbeta and 13 Jbeta primers. Sequencing was performed with immunoSEQ multiplex PCR; in TCRdb, only in-frame clones are kept and a portion is missing. The data contain roughly 160,000 clones, approximately 80% of them singletons. The CDR3 sequence is 15 residues long. The trim removed 0 bases at V and 3 bases at J, leaving 5 bases unmatched. Germline V gene lookup returns CDR1 SGHRS and CDR2 YFSETQ. The sample is drawn from a study of cytomegalovirus exposure and HLA in healthy donors. This receptor was taken from a woman between 50 and 59 years old in good health and CMV-seropositive. The chain is built from TRBV5-1 and TRBJ2-7, with TRBD1 matching 8 bases. The specimen sequenced was PBMCs. The CDR3 is CASSLGPGQDYEQYF. CDR3 nucleotide sequence: TGCGCCAGCAGCTTGGGGCCGGGACAGGACTACGAGCAGTACTTC.